This T cell receptor (beta chain) is from a study of blood T cell repertoires in COVID-19. Across the whole study: PBMCs, B-cell-depleted T cells, or T cells were the source of the cDNA or gDNA that made up the material.

The method was immunoSEQ multiplex PCR; TCRdb's version includes in-frame clones alone and lacks a portion of them. The sample contains 200,000 or so clones, roughly 84% of which appear only once. Between the trimmed V and J ends, which lost 3 bases and 1 base, there was a span of 9 bases. This CDR3 comprises 14 residues. Germline V gives CDR1 SGHTA, CDR2 FQGNSA. Sequencing was done on a sample of peripheral blood. The chain couples TRBV7-2 to TRBJ2-5; maybe TRBD1 (5 bases). The origin of this receptor is a human donor in a cohort sampled during active COVID-19. The CDR3 spells CASSFLGAQETQYF. The CDR3 DNA reads TGTGCCAGCAGCTTCTTAGGGGCCCAAGAGACCCAGTACTTC. Together with reference TRBV7-2 and TRBJ2-5, the CDR3 gives the full variable domain: GAGVSQSPSNKVTEKGKDVELRCDPISGHTALYWYRQSLGQGLEFLIYFQGNSAPDKSGLPSDRFSAERTGGSVSTLTIQRTQQEDSAVYLCASSFLGAQETQYFGPGTRLLVL.